One sample yielded the 10 T cell receptor beta chains listed below, sequenced in a study of blood T cell repertoires in COVID-19. Assay used: immunoSEQ multiplex PCR; TCRdb lists only in-frame clones, some missing. The sample holds 450,000 to 500,000 clones, roughly 85% seen once. The specimen sequenced was peripheral blood. These receptors all stem from a human donor in a cohort sampled during active COVID-19.

V gene TRBV28 combines with J gene TRBJ2-3; no firm D call. Germline lookup yields CDR1 MDHEN and CDR2 SYDVKM. The ends were cut back, 3 bases at V and 0 bases at J, with 7 bases in the middle. The CDR3 extends over 14 amino acids. The CDR3 is CASSFDWSTDTQYF. The DNA for the CDR3 is TGTGCCAGCAGTTTCGACTGGAGCACAGATACGCAGTATTTT.

The chain uses TRBV6-5 and TRBJ1-3; 8 bases map to TRBD1. From germline, CDR1 is MNHEY and CDR2 SVGAGI. CDR3 length equals 14 residues. The V and J ends lost 5 bases and 2 bases, in that order; junction bases with no gene match: 2. The CDR3: CASSRTGPGNTIYF. For the CDR3, the DNA is TGTGCCAGCAGTAGGACAGGGCCTGGAAACACCATATATTTT.

The V call is TRBV15, the J call TRBJ2-3, with 9 nucleotides matching TRBD1. Germline trimming cut 8 bases from V and 2 bases from J; bases unmatched to any gene: 8. The CDR3 loop spans 15 amino acids. Germline V gene sequence: CDR1 LNHNV, CDR2 YYDKDF (reference sequence). CDR3 bases: TGTGCCACCCTTCAAGACAGGGGGGCCACAGATACGCAGTATTTT. Translating it yields CATLQDRGATDTQYF.

The J gene is TRBJ2-7, the V gene TRBV4-1; tentative D call: TRBD1 (6 bases). Trimming took 4 bases from V and 1 from J, leaving 11 bases between them. The CDR3 runs 14 residues. The germline CDR1 and CDR2 sequences are MGHRA and YSYEKL. This CDR3 reads CASSPLQGSYEQYF. CDR3 DNA sequence: TGCGCCAGCAGCCCCCTACAGGGTTCCTACGAGCAGTACTTC.

This clone was detected once. The rearrangement links TRBV7-6 to TRBJ2-1; D is undetermined. V dropped 3 bases and J dropped 3 bases, with 9 bases sitting between them. The CDR3 sequence is 14 residues long. Germline assignment: CDR1 SGHVS and CDR2 FNYEAQ. The CDR3 nucleotides are TGTGCCAGCAGCTTGGAGAGTCTCTACAATGAGCAGTTCTTC. Translating it yields CASSLESLYNEQFF. The full variable domain, its missing parts supplied by reference TRBV7-6 and TRBJ2-1, is GAGVSQSPRYKVTKRGQDVALRCDPISGHVSLYWYRQALGQGPEFLTYFNYEAQQDKSGLPNDRFSAERPEGSISTLTIQRTEQRDSAMYRCASSLESLYNEQFFGPGTRLTVL.

The V call is TRBV7-9, the J call TRBJ2-1, with 11 nucleotides matching TRBD2. The CDR3 runs to 15 residues. Trimming took 3 bases from V and 6 from J; bases not matched to a gene: 4. CDR1 is SEHNR and CDR2 is FQNEAQ in the germline V gene (reference sequence). CDR3 amino acids: CASSFTSGRGNEQFF. The CDR3 nucleotides read TGTGCCAGCAGCTTTACTAGCGGGAGAGGCAATGAGCAGTTCTTC.

This chain links TRBV19 with TRBJ2-7; 7 bases agree with TRBD2. This CDR3 region has 16 residues. CDR1 and CDR2 from the germline V gene are LNHDA and SQIVND (reference sequence). V shed 0 bases and J 7 bases; nucleotides not matched to a gene: 12. The CDR3: CASSIEPGRGYKEQYF. CDR3 nucleotides: TGTGCCAGTAGTATAGAGCCCGGGCGGGGGTATAAAGAGCAGTACTTC.

This sequence joins TRBV24-1 and TRBJ1-4; 11 positions agree with TRBD1. CDR1 and CDR2 (germline): KGHDR, SFDVKD. The V gene end was trimmed by 5 bases and the J gene end by 7 bases; junction bases not matched to a gene: 8. The CDR3 totals 16 residues. The DNA of the CDR3 is TGTGCCACCAGTGTCCCCTACGGGACAGGGGGTGAAAAACTGTTTTTT. Encoded protein: CATSVPYGTGGEKLFF.

The chain employs TRBV30 and TRBJ2-5, with D perhaps TRBD2 (6 bases). Germline lookup yields CDR1 GTSNPN and CDR2 SVGIG (reference sequence). V shed 3 bases and J shed 3 bases, with 11 bases lying between them. The CDR3 spans 13 residues. The CDR3 is CAWRSSGKETQYF. The CDR3 DNA reads as TGTGCCTGGAGAAGTAGCGGTAAAGAGACCCAGTACTTC.

The gene calls are TRBV6-5 and TRBJ1-2; 8 bases align to TRBD1. The CDR3 loop spans 15 amino acids. Germline CDR1 reads MNHEY; CDR2 reads SVGAGI. The J segment lost 6 bases and the V segment lost 2 bases, leaving 8 bases of the junction unmatched. CDR3: CASSYTTGDPHGYTF. CDR3 bases: TGTGCCAGCAGTTACACGACAGGGGACCCCCATGGCTACACCTTC.